One and the same sample provided the 4 T cell receptor beta chains below, sequenced in a study of cytomegalovirus exposure and HLA in healthy donors. The PCR ran on 60 Vbeta and 13 Jbeta primers. Here immunoSEQ multiplex PCR was the method, and the copy in TCRdb shows in-frame clones only, minus some. The table records about 130,000 clones, about 85% of them present only once. Material for sequencing was PBMCs. The source is a boy aged 10-17 years in good health and CMV-seronegative.

V and J are TRBV19 and TRBJ1-5; 7 bases map to TRBD1. The germline gives CDR1 LNHDA, CDR2 SQIVND (reference sequence). V lost 10 bases and J lost 4; bases outside the gene matches: 13. CDR3 length: 15 amino acids. The CDR3, as DNA: TGTGCCACTAGAGACAGGGAAGGGAGAAATCAGCCCCAGCATTTT. It specifies CATRDREGRNQPQHF.

The chain couples TRBV6-6 to TRBJ2-1, with 8 bases lining up with TRBD1. Germline V lookup: CDR1 MNHNY, CDR2 SVGAGI (reference sequence). The CDR3 is 13 amino acids. V was clipped by 8 bases and J by 6 bases; unmatched bases: 6. The CDR3 spells CASRTQGANEQFF. The CDR3 DNA follows: TGTGCCAGCCGGACGCAGGGGGCCAATGAGCAGTTCTTC.

This chain joins TRBV14 and TRBJ2-5; maybe TRBD2 (5 bases). The CDR3 sequence is 16 residues long. CDR1 SGHDN and CDR2 FVKESK come from the germline V gene. Deletions cut 1 base from V and 3 bases from J, with 15 bases between. The CDR3 DNA follows: TGTGCCAGCAGCCAAGGACTACAGCTGTTCGAAGAGACCCAGTACTTC. It specifies CASSQGLQLFEETQYF.

This clone was found a few times. V gene TRBV6-1 combines with J gene TRBJ2-2, with a tentative D call TRBD1 (5 bases). The V gene lost 0 bases and the J gene lost 4 bases, with 15 bases spanning the gap. Germline V lookup: CDR1 MNHNS, CDR2 SASEGT. The CDR3 consists of 17 residues. CDR3 residues: CASSEARVREGTGELFF. For the CDR3, the DNA is TGTGCCAGCAGTGAAGCTAGGGTCAGGGAAGGCACCGGGGAGCTGTTTTTT.